This T cell receptor beta chain was captured by sequencing in a study of circulating tumor DNA in untreated peripheral T-cell lymphoma (dated by TCRdb to the early 2020s). The library was obtained by the immunoSEQ multiplex PCR assay. The immuneACCESS repertoire file appears here via TCRdb, limited to in-frame rearrangements. These files lack a portion of the clones; in checked studies, under half of the deficit traces to unresolved V genes, and the cause of the others is not known. Recorded for this sample are 100 to 150 clones; around 83% of them occurred a single time. Of the sample, under 10% is held by the ten largest clones. What was sequenced was cell-free DNA from blood serum. Source of these receptors: a human donor with peripheral T-cell lymphoma.

The chain employs TRBV5-6 and TRBJ2-1, with 11 nucleotides matching TRBD2. The CDR3 is made up of 14 amino acids. J lost 9 bases, V lost 0 bases, and 2 bases had no gene match. From germline, CDR1 is SGHDT and CDR2 YYEEEE. In DNA form, the CDR3 reads TGTGCCAGCAGCTTGGTACTAGCGGGGGCTGAGCAGTTCTTC. Translated: CASSLVLAGAEQFF.